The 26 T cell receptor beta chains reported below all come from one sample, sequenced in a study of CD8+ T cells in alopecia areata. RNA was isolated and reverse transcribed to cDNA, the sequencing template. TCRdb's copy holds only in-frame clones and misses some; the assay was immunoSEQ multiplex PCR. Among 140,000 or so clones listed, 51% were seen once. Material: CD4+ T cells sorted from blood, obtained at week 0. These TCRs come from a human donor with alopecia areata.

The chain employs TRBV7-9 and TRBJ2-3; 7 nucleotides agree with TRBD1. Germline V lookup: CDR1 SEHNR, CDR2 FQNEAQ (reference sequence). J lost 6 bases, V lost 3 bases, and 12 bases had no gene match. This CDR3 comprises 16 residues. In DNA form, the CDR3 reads TGTGCCAGCAGCTTCCCTCCGGGACAGAGACGTGATACGCAGTATTTT. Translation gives CASSFPPGQRRDTQYF. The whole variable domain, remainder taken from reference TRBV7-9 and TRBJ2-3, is DTGVSQNPRHKITKRGQNVTFRCDPISEHNRLYWYRQTLGQGPEFLTYFQNEAQLEKSRLLSDRFSAERPKGSFSTLEIQRTEQGDSAMYLCASSFPPGQRRDTQYFGPGTRLTVL.

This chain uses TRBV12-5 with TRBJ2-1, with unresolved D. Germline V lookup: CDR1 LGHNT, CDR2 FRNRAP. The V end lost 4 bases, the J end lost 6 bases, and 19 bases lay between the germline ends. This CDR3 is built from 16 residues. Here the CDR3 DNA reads TGTGCTAGTGGTTCCCATGTTGGGCCAAGGTCCAATGAGCAGTTCTTC. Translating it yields CASGSHVGPRSNEQFF.

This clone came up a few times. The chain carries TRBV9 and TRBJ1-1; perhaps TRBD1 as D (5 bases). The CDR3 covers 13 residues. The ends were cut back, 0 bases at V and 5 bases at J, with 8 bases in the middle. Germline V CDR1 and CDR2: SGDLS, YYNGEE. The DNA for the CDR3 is TGTGCCAGCAGCGTAGTGGGGGAGACTGAAGCTTTCTTT. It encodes CASSVVGETEAFF.

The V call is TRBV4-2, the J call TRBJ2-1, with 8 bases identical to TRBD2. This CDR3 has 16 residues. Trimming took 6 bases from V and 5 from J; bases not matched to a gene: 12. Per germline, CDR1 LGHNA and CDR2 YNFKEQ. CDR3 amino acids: CASRVSSGSKDNEQFF. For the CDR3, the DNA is TGTGCCAGCAGGGTCTCGAGCGGGAGTAAGGACAATGAGCAGTTCTTC.

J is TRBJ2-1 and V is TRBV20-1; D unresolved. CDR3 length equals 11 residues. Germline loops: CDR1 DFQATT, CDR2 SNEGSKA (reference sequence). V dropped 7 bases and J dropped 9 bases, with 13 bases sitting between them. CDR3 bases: TGCAGTGGTAGTGCTAGGGTTGAGCAGTTCTTC. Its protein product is CSGSARVEQFF.

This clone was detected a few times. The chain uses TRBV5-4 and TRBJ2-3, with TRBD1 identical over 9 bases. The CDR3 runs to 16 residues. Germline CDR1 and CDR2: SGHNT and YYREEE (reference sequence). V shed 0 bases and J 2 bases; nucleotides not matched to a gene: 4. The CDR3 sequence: CASSLAGTGITDTQYF. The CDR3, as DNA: TGTGCCAGCAGCTTGGCCGGGACAGGGATCACAGATACGCAGTATTTT.

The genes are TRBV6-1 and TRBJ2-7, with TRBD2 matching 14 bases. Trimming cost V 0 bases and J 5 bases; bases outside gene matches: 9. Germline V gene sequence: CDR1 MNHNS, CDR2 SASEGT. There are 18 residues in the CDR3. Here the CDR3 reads CASSEALTSGRARNEQYF. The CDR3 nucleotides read TGTGCCAGCAGTGAAGCCCTGACTAGCGGGAGGGCTAGGAACGAGCAGTACTTC.

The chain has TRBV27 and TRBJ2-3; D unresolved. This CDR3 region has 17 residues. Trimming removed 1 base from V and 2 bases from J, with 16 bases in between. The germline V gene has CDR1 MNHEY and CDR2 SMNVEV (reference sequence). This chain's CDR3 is CASSLYGLTGPTDTQYF. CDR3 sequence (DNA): TGTGCCAGCAGTTTATACGGGCTTACCGGACCCACAGATACGCAGTATTTT.

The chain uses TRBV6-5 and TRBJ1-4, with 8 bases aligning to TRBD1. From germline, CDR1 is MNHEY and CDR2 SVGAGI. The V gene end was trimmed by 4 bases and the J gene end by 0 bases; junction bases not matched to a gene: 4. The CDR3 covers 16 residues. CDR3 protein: CASSSYRGSTNEKLFF. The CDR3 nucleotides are TGTGCCAGCAGTTCCTACAGGGGGTCAACTAATGAAAAACTGTTTTTT.

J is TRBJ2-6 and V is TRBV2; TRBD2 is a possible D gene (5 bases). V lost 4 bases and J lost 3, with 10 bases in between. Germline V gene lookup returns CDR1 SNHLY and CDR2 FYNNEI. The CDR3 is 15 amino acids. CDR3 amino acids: CASSALRVGANVLTF. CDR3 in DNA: TGTGCCAGCAGTGCGCTGAGGGTTGGGGCCAACGTCCTGACTTTC.

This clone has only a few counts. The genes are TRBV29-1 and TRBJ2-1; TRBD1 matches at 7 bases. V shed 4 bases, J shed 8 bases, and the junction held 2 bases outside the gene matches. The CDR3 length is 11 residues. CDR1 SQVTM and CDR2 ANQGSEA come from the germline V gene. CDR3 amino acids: CSVAGGHEQFF. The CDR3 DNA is TGCAGCGTTGCAGGGGGACATGAGCAGTTCTTC.

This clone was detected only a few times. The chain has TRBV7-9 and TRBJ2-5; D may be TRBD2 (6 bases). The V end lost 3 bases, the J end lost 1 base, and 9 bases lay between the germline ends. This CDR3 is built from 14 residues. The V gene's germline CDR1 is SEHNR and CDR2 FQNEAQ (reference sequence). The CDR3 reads CASSFSGSQETQYF. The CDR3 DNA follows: TGTGCCAGCAGCTTTAGCGGAAGCCAAGAGACCCAGTACTTC.

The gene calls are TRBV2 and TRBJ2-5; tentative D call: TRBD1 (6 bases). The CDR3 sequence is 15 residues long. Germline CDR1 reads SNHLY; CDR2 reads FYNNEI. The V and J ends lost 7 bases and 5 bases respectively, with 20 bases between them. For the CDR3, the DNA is TGTGCCAGCACCAGCGGTACAGGGTTGAGGGAGACCCAGTACTTC. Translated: CASTSGTGLRETQYF. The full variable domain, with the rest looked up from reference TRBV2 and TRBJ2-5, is EPEVTQTPSHQVTQMGQEVILRCVPISNHLYFYWYRQILGQKVEFLVSFYNNEISEKSEIFDDQFSVERPDGSNFTLKIRSTKLEDSAMYFCASTSGTGLRETQYFGPGTRLLVL.

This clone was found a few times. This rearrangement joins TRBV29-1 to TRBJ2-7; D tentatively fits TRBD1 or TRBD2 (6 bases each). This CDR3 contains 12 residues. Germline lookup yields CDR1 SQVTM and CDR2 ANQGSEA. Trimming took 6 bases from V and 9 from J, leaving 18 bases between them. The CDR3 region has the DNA TGCAGCGTGGGCAGCCCGGGGGCCTGGCAGTACTTC. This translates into CSVGSPGAWQYF.

The CDR3 protein is CASSLALNTGELFF. Written as DNA, the CDR3 is TGTGCCAGCAGCTTAGCTCTAAACACCGGGGAGCTGTTTTTT. The rearrangement links TRBV7-9 to TRBJ2-2, with D unclear. The CDR3 has 14 residues. V was cut by 0 bases and J by 2 bases, with 4 bases left in between. Germline CDR1 SEHNR, CDR2 FQNEAQ (reference sequence). The whole variable domain, remainder taken from reference TRBV7-9 and TRBJ2-2, is DTGVSQNPRHKITKRGQNVTFRCDPISEHNRLYWYRQTLGQGPEFLTYFQNEAQLEKSRLLSDRFSAERPKGSFSTLEIQRTEQGDSAMYLCASSLALNTGELFFGEGSRLTVL.

CDR3 bases: TGTGCCAGCAGCGAAGCCCCCACTAGTGTCTCCTACAATGAGCAGTTCTTC. This codes for CASSEAPTSVSYNEQFF. V is TRBV9 and J is TRBJ2-1; possible D gene TRBD2, 5 bases. The CDR3 totals 17 residues. Germline CDR1 and CDR2: SGDLS and YYNGEE. V was shortened by 3 bases and J by 0 bases, with 16 bases between the two germline ends.

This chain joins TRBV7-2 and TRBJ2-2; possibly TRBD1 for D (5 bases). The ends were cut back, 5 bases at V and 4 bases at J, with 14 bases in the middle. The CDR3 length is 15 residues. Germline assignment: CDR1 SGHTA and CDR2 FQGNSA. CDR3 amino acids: CASSHWGRGTGELFF. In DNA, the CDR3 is TGTGCCAGCAGCCACTGGGGTAGGGGCACCGGGGAGCTGTTTTTT. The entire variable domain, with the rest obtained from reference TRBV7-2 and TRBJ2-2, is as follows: GAGVSQSPSNKVTEKGKDVELRCDPISGHTALYWYRQSLGQGLEFLIYFQGNSAPDKSGLPSDRFSAERTGGSVSTLTIQRTQQEDSAVYLCASSHWGRGTGELFFGEGSRLTVL.

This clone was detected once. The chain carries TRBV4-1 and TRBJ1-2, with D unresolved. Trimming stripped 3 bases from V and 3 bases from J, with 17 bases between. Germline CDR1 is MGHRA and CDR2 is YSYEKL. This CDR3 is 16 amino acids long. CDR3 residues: CASSHLTGTLDYGYTF. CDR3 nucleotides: TGCGCCAGCAGCCACCTGACCGGAACCTTGGACTATGGCTACACCTTC.

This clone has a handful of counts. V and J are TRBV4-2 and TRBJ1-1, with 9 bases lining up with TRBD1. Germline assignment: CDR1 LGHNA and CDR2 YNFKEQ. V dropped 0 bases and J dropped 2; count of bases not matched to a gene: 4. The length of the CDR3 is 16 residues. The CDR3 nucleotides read TGTGCCAGCAGCCAAGAGGGGACAGGGCCAAACACTGAAGCTTTCTTT. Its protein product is CASSQEGTGPNTEAFF.

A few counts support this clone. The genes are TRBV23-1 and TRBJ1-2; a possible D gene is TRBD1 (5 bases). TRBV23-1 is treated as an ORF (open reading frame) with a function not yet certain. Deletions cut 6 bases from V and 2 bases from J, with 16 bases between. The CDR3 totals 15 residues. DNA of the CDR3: TGCGCCAGCAGCCCCCGGGACCGTAACAACTATGGCTACACCTTC. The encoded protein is CASSPRDRNNYGYTF.

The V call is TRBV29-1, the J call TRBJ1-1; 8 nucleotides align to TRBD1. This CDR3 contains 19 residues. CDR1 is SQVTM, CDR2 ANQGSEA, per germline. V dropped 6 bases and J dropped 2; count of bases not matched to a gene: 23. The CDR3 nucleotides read TGCAGCGTCGGCCGACGAAATGGACAGGGTGGGACCCTCAACACTGAAGCTTTCTTT. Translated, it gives CSVGRRNGQGGTLNTEAFF. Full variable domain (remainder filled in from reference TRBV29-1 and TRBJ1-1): SAVISQKPSRDICQRGTSLTIQCQVDSQVTMMFWYRQQPGQSLTLIATANQGSEATYESGFVIDKFPISRPNLTFSTLTVSNMSPEDSSIYLCSVGRRNGQGGTLNTEAFFGQGTRLTVV.

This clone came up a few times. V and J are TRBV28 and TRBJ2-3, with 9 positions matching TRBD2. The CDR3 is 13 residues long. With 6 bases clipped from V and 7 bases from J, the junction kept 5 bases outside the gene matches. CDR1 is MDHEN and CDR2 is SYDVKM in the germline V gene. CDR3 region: CASSLAGTHTQYF. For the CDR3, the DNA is TGTGCCAGCAGCCTAGCGGGAACTCATACGCAGTATTTT.

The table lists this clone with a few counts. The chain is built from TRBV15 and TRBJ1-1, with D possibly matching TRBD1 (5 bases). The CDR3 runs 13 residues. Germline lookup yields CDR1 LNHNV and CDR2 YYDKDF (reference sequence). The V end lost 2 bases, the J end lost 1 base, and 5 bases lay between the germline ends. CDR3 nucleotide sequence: TGTGCCACCAGCAGACAGGGGAACACTGAAGCTTTCTTT. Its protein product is CATSRQGNTEAFF. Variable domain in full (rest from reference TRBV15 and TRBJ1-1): DAMVIQNPRYQVTQFGKPVTLSCSQTLNHNVMYWYQQKSSQAPKLLFHYYDKDFNNEADTPDNFQSRRPNTSFCFLDIRSPGLGDTAMYLCATSRQGNTEAFFGQGTRLTVV.

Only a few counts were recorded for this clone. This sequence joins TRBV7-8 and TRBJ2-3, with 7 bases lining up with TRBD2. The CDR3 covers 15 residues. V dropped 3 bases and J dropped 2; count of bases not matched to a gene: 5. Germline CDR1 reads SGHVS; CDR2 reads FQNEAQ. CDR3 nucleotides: TGTGCCAGCAGCTTGGGGCTAGCGGCCACAGATACGCAGTATTTT. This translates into CASSLGLAATDTQYF. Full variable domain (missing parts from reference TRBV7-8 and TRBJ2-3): GAGVSQSPRYKVAKRGQDVALRCDPISGHVSLFWYQQALGQGPEFLTYFQNEAQLDKSGLPSDRFFAERPEGSVSTLKIQRTQQEDSAVYLCASSLGLAATDTQYFGPGTRLTVL.

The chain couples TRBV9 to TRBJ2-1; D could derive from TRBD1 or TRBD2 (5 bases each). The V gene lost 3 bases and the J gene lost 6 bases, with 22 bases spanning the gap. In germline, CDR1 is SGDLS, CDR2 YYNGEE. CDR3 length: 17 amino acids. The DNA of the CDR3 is TGTGCCAGCAGCGAACCGGGACGGACTCCCGGGGTCAATGAGCAGTTCTTC. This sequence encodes CASSEPGRTPGVNEQFF.

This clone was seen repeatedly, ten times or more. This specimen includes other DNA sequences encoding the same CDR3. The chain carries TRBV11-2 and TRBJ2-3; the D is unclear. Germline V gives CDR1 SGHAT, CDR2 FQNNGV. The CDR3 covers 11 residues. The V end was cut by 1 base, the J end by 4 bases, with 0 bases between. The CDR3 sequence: CASSLADTQYF. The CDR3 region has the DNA TGTGCCAGCAGCTTAGCAGATACGCAGTATTTT.